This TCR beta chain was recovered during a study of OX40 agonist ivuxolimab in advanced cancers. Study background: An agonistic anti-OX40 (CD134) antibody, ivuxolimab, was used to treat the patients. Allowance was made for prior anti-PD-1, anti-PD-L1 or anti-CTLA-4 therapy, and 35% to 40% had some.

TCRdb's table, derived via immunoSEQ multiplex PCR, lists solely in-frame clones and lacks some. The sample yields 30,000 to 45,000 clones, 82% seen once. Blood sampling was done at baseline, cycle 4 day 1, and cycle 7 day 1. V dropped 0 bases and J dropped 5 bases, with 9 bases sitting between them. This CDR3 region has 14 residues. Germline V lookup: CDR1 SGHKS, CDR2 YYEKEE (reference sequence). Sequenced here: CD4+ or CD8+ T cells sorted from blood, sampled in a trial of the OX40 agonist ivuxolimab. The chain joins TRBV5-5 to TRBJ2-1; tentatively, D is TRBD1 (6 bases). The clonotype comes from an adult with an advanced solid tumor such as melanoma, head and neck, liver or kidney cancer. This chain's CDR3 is CASSLGTEHNEQFF. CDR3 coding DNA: TGTGCCAGCAGCTTGGGGACAGAACACAATGAGCAGTTCTTC.